A single sample is the source of the 29 T cell receptor beta chains below, sequenced in a study of blood T cells in healthy people across ages. Using a J-beta primer mix together with a sample-barcoded 5' primer, a second PCR was run for about 6 to 11 cycles. TCRdb re-derived calls from the 5' RACE reads in MiXCR, one entry per CDR3 protein. The top ten clones hold roughly 7.7% of a sample with some 1.4 million distinct CDR3 sequences, 40% to 50% of them seen once. Sequencing was done on a sample of blood. These receptors were taken from a woman younger than 30 in good health.

The CDR3 reads CASTTMYEQYF. The CDR3, as DNA: TGTGCCAGCACCACGATGTACGAGCAGTACTTC. The rearrangement joins TRBV28 to TRBJ2-7; D is undetermined. Germline V gene data show CDR1 as MDHEN and CDR2 as SYDVKM. The CDR3 runs to 11 residues. V was clipped by 7 bases and J by 4 bases, with 8 bases between them.

This clonotype was found a few times. The chain links TRBV7-9 to TRBJ1-5; D unresolved. The germline gives CDR1 SEHNR, CDR2 FQNEAQ (reference sequence). The length of the CDR3 is 11 residues. V was pared by 5 bases and J by 10 bases, with 9 bases between. The CDR3: CASSPPTPQHF. The CDR3 DNA sequence: TGTGCCAGCAGCCCCCCGACACCCCAGCATTTT.

This clonotype was recorded a few times. The chain carries TRBV5-1 and TRBJ2-1; TRBD2 matches 11 bases. The ends lost 4 bases at V and 5 bases at J; junction bases unmatched: 5. The CDR3 consists of 15 residues. The germline V gene encodes CDR1 SGHRS and CDR2 YFSETQ. In DNA form, the CDR3 reads TGCGCCAGCAGCATCATAGCGGGGGGGGACAATGAGCAGTTCTTC. Amino acid sequence: CASSIIAGGDNEQFF.

This clonotype was seen at least ten times. The V gene is TRBV3-1, the J gene TRBJ2-1, with D tentatively TRBD2 (6 bases). The germline V gene encodes CDR1 LGHDT and CDR2 YNNKEL (reference sequence). V lost 3 bases and J lost 0, with 15 bases in between. The CDR3 runs 17 residues. This CDR3 is CASSQLGGGISYNEQFF. CDR3 nucleotides: TGTGCCAGCAGCCAGTTGGGTGGGGGGATCTCCTACAATGAGCAGTTCTTC.

This clonotype occurred many times. This sequence joins TRBV20-1 and TRBJ1-2, with a weak D call TRBD1 (5 bases). Germline CDR1 DFQATT, CDR2 SNEGSKA (reference sequence). The CDR3 extends over 12 amino acids. V was clipped by 3 bases and J by 7 bases, with 12 bases between them. This CDR3 reads CSARVPGGGYTF. In DNA form, the CDR3 reads TGCAGTGCTAGGGTCCCGGGGGGTGGCTACACCTTC.

As to this clonotype: One end of the junction fails to match germline, which may point to a read error. CDR3 loop: CASSLDRAGYVYTF. The CDR3 nucleotides read TGTGCCAGCAGCTTAGATCGGGCAGGGTATGTCTACACCTTC. The chain recombines TRBV11-2 with TRBJ1-2, with D maybe TRBD1 (5 bases). Germline CDR1 and CDR2: SGHAT and FQNNGV. CDR3 length: 14 residues.

There are a few counts of this clonotype. The chain uses TRBV20-1 and TRBJ2-1, with 10 bases matching TRBD1. Germline assignment: CDR1 DFQATT and CDR2 SNEGSKA (reference sequence). The CDR3 is 15 residues long. The V segment lost 4 bases and the J segment 9 bases; nucleotides outside the gene matches: 12. The CDR3 coding sequence is TGCAGTGCTACCTCCCTGGACAGGGGGAACACTGAGCAGTTCTTC. Translating gives CSATSLDRGNTEQFF.

V is TRBV6-1 and J is TRBJ2-5; 9 positions agree with TRBD2. The ends lost 6 bases at V and 11 bases at J; junction bases unmatched: 19. The CDR3 is made up of 16 amino acids. Germline values: CDR1 MNHNS, CDR2 SASEGT. CDR3 in DNA: TGTGCCAGCAGGGGGGGGTTAGCGGGGGCTTACAATGAGCAGTACTTC. Protein product: CASRGGLAGAYNEQYF.

This rearrangement joins TRBV20-1 to TRBJ2-1; D unclear. CDR3 length: 12 residues. V was pared by 5 bases and J by 9 bases, with 14 bases between. Germline CDR1 DFQATT, CDR2 SNEGSKA (reference sequence). This CDR3 reads CSAGPPFSEQFF. Written as DNA, the CDR3 is TGCAGTGCTGGGCCCCCCTTCAGTGAGCAGTTCTTC.

This chain connects TRBV10-3 to TRBJ2-4; D remains unclear. The CDR3 sequence is 15 residues long. Germline CDR1 and CDR2: ENHRY and SYGVKD. Between the trimmed V and J ends, which lost 0 bases and 3 bases, there was a span of 9 bases. The DNA for the CDR3 is TGTGCCATCAGTGAGTCGGACGGCGACAAAAACATTCAGTACTTC. This sequence encodes CAISESDGDKNIQYF.

The chain links TRBV15 to TRBJ2-1; 10 bases align to TRBD2. The closer fit of TRBJ2-7 to the DNA end suggests the J call may be wrong. Germline V gives CDR1 LNHNV, CDR2 YYDKDF (reference sequence). CDR3 length: 14 residues. CDR3 DNA sequence: TGTGCCACTGGCGGACTAGCGGATTACAATGAGCAGTACTTC. Amino acid sequence: CATGGLADYNEQYF.

Regarding this clonotype: Just one base apart from a much larger clone, this may be a read error. The CDR3 bases are TGTGCCAGCAGCCAAGAGACCCTAGACGCAGATACGCAGTATTTT. Protein: CASSQETLDADTQYF. The J gene is TRBJ2-3, the V gene TRBV14, with D uncertain. Germline V gene data show CDR1 as SGHDN and CDR2 as FVKESK. The CDR3 is made up of 15 amino acids. V was pared by 0 bases and J by 4 bases, with 11 bases between.

The table lists this clonotype with a few counts. This sequence joins TRBV7-2 and TRBJ2-1, with D perhaps TRBD2 (5 bases). V was cut by 2 bases and J by 8 bases, with 13 bases left in between. The germline V gene encodes CDR1 SGHTA and CDR2 FQGNSA. The CDR3 is 14 amino acids. The CDR3 DNA reads as TGTGCCAGCAGCTTAACGGGAAGCAGCGATGAGCAGTTCTTC. As protein: CASSLTGSSDEQFF.

Worth noting for this clonotype: One junction end does not reproduce the germline sequence, and a read error may be involved. The rearrangement links TRBV28 to TRBJ2-5; D ambiguous. There are 14 residues in the CDR3. Germline V gene sequence: CDR1 MDHEN, CDR2 SYDVKM. CDR3: CASTLPGVGETQYF. For the CDR3, the DNA is TGTGCGAGCACTCTCCCAGGCGTTGGAGAGACCCAGTACTTC.

This clonotype was seen a handful of times. The gene calls are TRBV5-1 and TRBJ2-1, with D maybe TRBD1 (6 bases). Trimming took off 3 bases at V and 10 bases at J, with 11 bases between the two ends. There are 12 residues in the CDR3. Germline V gives CDR1 SGHRS, CDR2 YFSETQ. The CDR3 spells CASSSGQLEQFF. For the CDR3, the DNA is TGCGCCAGCAGCTCCGGACAGCTAGAGCAGTTCTTC.

The V and J genes are TRBV12-3 or TRBV12-4 and TRBJ1-1; TRBD1 aligns across 9 bases. The V segment lost 6 bases and the J segment 3 bases; nucleotides outside the gene matches: 8. The CDR3 sequence is 15 residues long. This chain's CDR3 is CASRPGGQGYTEAFF. The CDR3 DNA sequence: TGTGCCAGCAGACCAGGGGGACAGGGCTACACTGAAGCTTTCTTT.

This clonotype was counted a single time. The missing conserved phenylalanine or tryptophan at the end of this CDR3 makes a read error likely. This chain connects TRBV4-3 to TRBJ2-7; 9 bases align to TRBD1. V shed 0 bases and J 2 bases; nucleotides not matched to a gene: 5. In germline, CDR1 is LGHNA, CDR2 YSLEER. The CDR3 is made up of 16 amino acids. The CDR3 sequence: CASSQDPTGGPYEQYI. The CDR3 DNA sequence: TGCGCCAGCAGCCAAGATCCGACAGGGGGACCCTACGAGCAGTACATC.

This clonotype was counted a few times. This sequence joins TRBV6-6 and TRBJ2-5; TRBD2 is a possible D gene (6 bases). The ends were cut back, 5 bases at V and 4 bases at J, with 14 bases in the middle. Germline V gives CDR1 MNHNY, CDR2 SVGAGI (reference sequence). The CDR3 spans 14 residues. This CDR3 reads CASSRDSGGETQYF. Written as DNA, the CDR3 is TGTGCCAGCAGTCGGGACTCCGGGGGAGAGACCCAGTACTTC.

This clonotype was counted only a few times. J is TRBJ2-1 and V is TRBV25-1; D might be TRBD1 (6 bases). The V end was cut by 1 base, the J end by 1 base, with 8 bases between. CDR3 size: 15 residues. CDR1 is MGHDK and CDR2 is SYGVNS in the germline V gene. The DNA of the CDR3 is TGTGCCAGCAGTGAATGGACAGCTTCCTACAATGAGCAGTTCTTC. It codes for CASSEWTASYNEQFF.

The V gene is TRBV7-2, the J gene TRBJ2-1; D unclear. Trimming left V 6 bases short and J 8 bases short, with 14 bases between. This CDR3 spans 13 amino acids. Germline V gene lookup returns CDR1 SGHTA and CDR2 FQGNSA. The CDR3, as DNA: TGTGCCAGCAGTTGGACCGTTGTTGATGAGCAGTTCTTC. This gives the protein CASSWTVVDEQFF.

V gene TRBV9 combines with J gene TRBJ2-7, with TRBD2 matching over 9 bases. The germline CDR1 and CDR2 sequences are SGDLS and YYNGEE. The CDR3 has 15 amino acids. With V trimmed by 2 bases and J by 4 bases, 7 bases remained unmatched. DNA for the CDR3: TGTGCCAGCAGCGTCCAGACTAGCGGTTGGTACGAGCAGTACTTC. Translated, it gives CASSVQTSGWYEQYF.

The chain has TRBV4-1 and TRBJ2-7; TRBD1 agrees at 9 bases. V shed 0 bases and J 1 base; nucleotides not matched to a gene: 10. Germline CDR1 and CDR2: MGHRA and YSYEKL. The CDR3 runs to 18 residues. The CDR3 nucleotides read TGCGCCAGCAGCCAAGATCTTGCCGGACAGGGGTCGTCCTACGAGCAGTACTTC. Protein product: CASSQDLAGQGSSYEQYF.

This chain uses TRBV20-1 with TRBJ2-1; 14 bases match TRBD2. Germline CDR1 is DFQATT and CDR2 is SNEGSKA (reference sequence). Germline trimming cut 4 bases from V and 9 bases from J; bases unmatched to any gene: 8. This CDR3 comprises 15 residues. This CDR3 is CSATAGTSGRGEQFF. The CDR3 DNA is TGCAGTGCTACCGCGGGGACTAGCGGGAGAGGTGAGCAGTTCTTC.

This CDR3 reads CASSGQGENTEAFF. The DNA for the CDR3 is TGTGCCAGCAGTGGTCAGGGCGAGAACACTGAAGCTTTCTTT. The chain uses TRBV2 and TRBJ1-1; TRBD1 might be the D (5 bases). V shed 4 bases and J shed 1 base, with 10 bases lying between them. The CDR3 loop spans 14 amino acids. CDR1 and CDR2 (germline): SNHLY, FYNNEI.

This clonotype showed up just a few times. The rearrangement uses TRBV15 and TRBJ2-1, with TRBD2 matching 13 bases. The V gene end was trimmed by 9 bases and the J gene end by 5 bases; junction bases not matched to a gene: 7. This CDR3 comprises 15 residues. The germline gives CDR1 LNHNV, CDR2 YYDKDF (reference sequence). The CDR3 loop reads CATAFGTSGNNEQFF. CDR3 sequence (DNA): TGTGCCACAGCGTTCGGGACTAGCGGGAACAATGAGCAGTTCTTC.

This clonotype has only a few counts. This rearrangement joins TRBV10-3 to TRBJ1-2; no clear D gene. Between the trimmed V and J ends, which lost 6 bases and 4 bases, there was a span of 15 bases. The CDR3 runs 14 residues. CDR1 is ENHRY and CDR2 is SYGVKD in the germline V gene. The CDR3 here is CAIRDIKGSYGYTF. The CDR3 region has the DNA TGTGCCATCAGAGACATTAAGGGTAGCTATGGCTACACCTTC.

V and J are TRBV5-1 and TRBJ1-1, with 9 bases identical to TRBD1. After removal of 3 bases from V and 10 bases from J, the junction contained 13 bases not matched to a gene. The CDR3 has 15 residues. In germline, CDR1 is SGHRS, CDR2 YFSETQ. CDR3 region: CASSWAWDRAPPAFF. CDR3 nucleotide sequence: TGCGCCAGCAGCTGGGCATGGGACAGGGCTCCACCAGCTTTCTTT.

This clonotype was counted a few times. This chain connects TRBV5-1 to TRBJ1-2; D uncertain. The CDR3 spans 13 residues. Germline CDR1 and CDR2: SGHRS and YFSETQ. V lost 0 bases to trimming and J lost 8 bases, with 11 bases between them. CDR3 residues: CASSLETWSGYTF. In nucleotides, the CDR3 is TGCGCCAGCAGCTTGGAAACATGGTCGGGCTACACCTTC.

V gene TRBV4-1 combines with J gene TRBJ2-7; 9 nucleotides align to TRBD1. The CDR3 spans 16 residues. CDR1 is MGHRA and CDR2 is YSYEKL in the germline V gene. J lost 2 bases, V lost 3 bases, and 8 bases had no gene match. In nucleotides, the CDR3 is TGCGCCAGCAGCCAGACAGGGGGAAATCGAGCCTACGAGCAGTACTTC. It specifies CASSQTGGNRAYEQYF.